Listed below are T cell receptor beta chains from one sample, sequenced in a study of tumor and adjacent non-tumor tissue in lung cancer. TCRdb passed the multiplex PCR reads through MiXCR, listing each CDR3 protein once. Of about 93,000 distinct CDR3 sequences listed, approximately 70% are singletons. Sequencing was carried out using lung tumor tissue. These receptors all come from a man in his sixties with non-small cell lung cancer. Both conserved end residues are part of each CDR3. The order of the fields is clone size, V gene, J gene, D gene, CDR3 DNA, CDR3 protein. The D gene is left open where the match is weak. Some rows have no size entry. The others give once, few or many, or a class for an expanded clone.

once	TRBV6-2/TRBV6-3	TRBJ2-5	TRBD2	TGTGTCGGCAGAGCGGCGCGGGAGTCGCGAGAGACCCAGTACTTC	CVGRAARESRETQYF
-	TRBV13	TRBJ1-4	-	TGTGCCAGCAGCTTAGGCCGTATGGATGAAAAACTGTTTTTT	CASSLGRMDEKLFF
-	TRBV20-1	TRBJ2-3	-	TGCAGTGCTACCTTGGGGCTTACCACAGATACGCAGTATTTT	CSATLGLTTDTQYF
once	TRBV4-1	TRBJ2-7	-	TGCGCCAGCAGCCAAATCGGCCAGCTCTATGAGCAGTACTTC	CASSQIGQLYEQYF
once	TRBV12-3/TRBV12-4	TRBJ2-1	-	TGTGCCAGCAGTTTAGAGGTTAGTGTACCGTACAATGAGCGGTTCTTC	CASSLEVSVPYNERFF
-	TRBV6-1	TRBJ2-7	TRBD2	TGTGTCAGCAGTGAATCGCTATCGGGAGGGTCTCTGTACTTC	CVSSESLSGGSLYF
-	TRBV7-9	TRBJ2-6	-	TGTGCCAGCAGCTTAGACTCAAGCTCTGGGGCCAACGTCCTGGCTTTC	CASSLDSSSGANVLAF
medium-sized	TRBV12-3/TRBV12-4	TRBJ2-5	TRBD1	TGTGCCAGCATGACAGGGTTGGGAAAGACCCAGTACTTC	CASMTGLGKTQYF
-	TRBV6-2/TRBV6-3	TRBJ1-5	-	TGTGCCAGCAGTTACGGGAAGGTCCTCTATAGCAATCAGCCCCAGCTTTTT	CASSYGKVLYSNQPQLF
-	TRBV29-1	TRBJ2-1	-	TGCAGCGTTGGGGCATCTAGTGGGGATTACAATAAGCAGTTCTTC	CSVGASSGDYNKQFF
-	TRBV4-2	TRBJ1-6	TRBD1	TGTACCAGCGCACCCGACAGGGATGCTTCACCCCTACACTTT	CTSAPDRDASPLHF
-	TRBV29-1	TRBJ2-2	TRBD2	TGCAGCGTGCACTGGACTAGCGGAACGAACATCGGGGAGCTGTTTTTT	CSVHWTSGTNIGELFF
once	TRBV7-9	TRBJ1-4	TRBD1	TGTGCCAGCAGCTTAGATGGACAGGTTCGCGAAAAATTGTTTTTT	CASSLDGQVREKLFF
once	TRBV30	TRBJ2-1	-	TGTGCCTGGAGTTGGTCTAGCAGTCTTTACAATGAGCAGTTCTTC	CAWSWSSSLYNEQFF
-	TRBV11-2	TRBJ2-2	-	TGTTCCAGCAGTTCAGGGCAGAACACCGGGGAGCTGGTTTTT	CSSSSGQNTGELVF
-	TRBV5-5	TRBJ2-7	TRBD2	TGTGCCGACAGCTTGGTCAGCGGGGTCTACGAGCAGTACTTC	CADSLVSGVYEQYF
-	TRBV10-3	TRBJ2-2	-	TGTGCCATCAGTGCTGGGTCCTCCACCGGGGAGCTATTTTTT	CAISAGSSTGELFF
-	TRBV4-3	TRBJ2-3	-	TGCGCGAGCAGCGCCGCTAGCACAGATACGCAGTATTTT	CASSAASTDTQYF
many	TRBV7-9	TRBJ2-3	-	TGTGCCAGCACGAGGGGCCTCACAGATACGCAGTATTTT	CASTRGLTDTQYF
few	TRBV25-1	TRBJ2-5	TRBD1	TGTGTCAGCAGTGCGACAGGGCGGGAGACCCAGTACTTC	CVSSATGRETQYF
-	TRBV11-2	TRBJ2-1	-	TGTGCCAGCAGCTTAGACTGGTCCCGTAATGAGCAGTTCTTC	CASSLDWSRNEQFF
once	TRBV6-5	TRBJ2-1	-	TGTACCAGCAGCCAGACTCTCGATGAGCAGTTCTTC	CTSSQTLDEQFF
-	TRBV5-1	TRBJ2-2	TRBD2	TGCGCCAGCAGACTAGGACTAGCGGAGAACACCTGGGAGCTGTTTTTT	CASRLGLAENTWELFF
-	TRBV11-2	TRBJ1-2	-	TGCGCCAGCAGACCTGCGGACAACTGTGGCTGCACCTTC	CASRPADNCGCTF
once	TRBV28	TRBJ1-1	-	TGTGCCAACAAGGAGGGGGTGGTCACTGAAGCTCTCTTT	CANKEGVVTEALF
once	TRBV11-2	TRBJ2-2	-	TGTTCCAGTAGCTTTGCGGGATCCGGGGAGCTGTTTTTT	CSSSFAGSGELFF
-	TRBV11-1	TRBJ2-3	-	TGTGCCAGCAGCTTGGCCAGGGTATTGTCGGATGTGCAGTATTTT	CASSLARVLSDVQYF
few	TRBV5-1	TRBJ2-5	-	TGCGCCAACAGCTCATCAGGGGGCGGGGGTCAAGAGACCCAGTACTTC	CANSSSGGGGQETQYF
many	TRBV6-5	TRBJ1-6	-	TGTGCCAGCAGTTACTTCCCGGAAACCTATAATTCACCCCTCCACTTT	CASSYFPETYNSPLHF
many	TRBV7-9	TRBJ2-7	TRBD1	TGTGCCAGCAGCTCGAGGACAGGCCACGAGCAGTACTTC	CASSSRTGHEQYF
-	TRBV12-3/TRBV12-4	TRBJ1-5	-	TGTGCCAGGAGTTTAGACGGCCCAGGAGGACAGCCTCAGCATTTT	CARSLDGPGGQPQHF
-	TRBV5-4	TRBJ1-4	TRBD1	TGTTCTAGCAGCCCCGGGACAGGGGGCGATGAAAAACTGTTTTTT	CSSSPGTGGDEKLFF
few	TRBV28	TRBJ2-7	-	TGTGCCTCATCCGGAACCTCCTACGAGCAGTACTTC	CASSGTSYEQYF
large	TRBV11-1	TRBJ2-1	TRBD1	TGTGCCAGCAGCTTAGGGGACAGGGCCAATGAGCAGTTCTTC	CASSLGDRANEQFF
-	TRBV28	TRBJ1-6	-	TGTGCCAACAGTTTCGATAGCTCCTATAATTCACCCCTCCACTTT	CANSFDSSYNSPLHF
-	TRBV20-1	TRBJ2-1	TRBD2	TGCGGTATTTGGACTATCGGGGGGGCCGCGCAGTTCTTC	CGIWTIGGAAQFF
many	TRBV20-1	TRBJ2-2	-	TGCAGTGCGTCCCCCCACACCGGGGAGCTGTTTTTT	CSASPHTGELFF
-	TRBV6-2/TRBV6-3	TRBJ2-1	TRBD2	TGTGCCAGAAGTTATGAGGTTAGCGGGAGGATCCTCTACAATGAGCAGTTCTTC	CARSYEVSGRILYNEQFF
-	TRBV12-3/TRBV12-4	TRBJ2-1	TRBD2	TGTGCCAGCAGTTCGGGGACTAGCGGCAAAGAGCAGTTCTTC	CASSSGTSGKEQFF
many	TRBV5-1	TRBJ2-5	-	TGCGCCAGCAGCTTGGTAGGCAGGGGATCAGAGACCCAGTACTTC	CASSLVGRGSETQYF
-	TRBV11-3	TRBJ2-2	TRBD1	TGTGCCAGCAGCAATGACAGGGCTATCACCGGGGAGCTGTTTTTT	CASSNDRAITGELFF
-	TRBV29-1	TRBJ2-3	-	-	CSVGTGTGGAKQCF
-	TRBV5-5	TRBJ2-6	-	TGTGCCAGCAGCTTGTCAGGGCCTGGGGCCAGCGTCCTGACATTC	CASSLSGPGASVLTF